This T cell receptor (beta chain) was captured by sequencing in a study of Tregs in tolerant kidney transplant recipients. CD4+CD25+CD127- Tregs, CD4+CD25- non-Tregs, CD4 and CD8 cells were sorted. As to this clone: Its cognate antigen is unknown.

Produced via immunoSEQ multiplex PCR; TCRdb's table is partial and in-frame only. This table has around 74,000 clones, nearly 98% appearing once. Study-wide results and limits: Some patients' samples used different primers over time, so nucleotide sequences weren't comparable.

With 0 bases removed from V and 8 bases from J, the gap between germline ends came to 4 bases. The CDR3 consists of 11 residues. Germline V gene data show CDR1 as SGHTA and CDR2 as FQGNSA. The clonotype was recovered from a human donor who received a combined kidney and bone marrow transplant. The gene calls are TRBV7-2 and TRBJ1-2; D not certain. The specimen comprised CD4+ T cells from blood, sampled before the transplant. This chain's CDR3 is CASSLALGYTF. The DNA of the CDR3 is TGTGCCAGCAGCTTAGCGCTAGGCTACACCTTC.